These T cell receptor beta chains were read from a single sample in a study of response to subunit inactivated influenza vaccine. TCRdb itself ran the RT-PCR reads through MiXCR, one entry per CDR3 protein. The table includes under 950,000 distinct CDR3 sequences, 20% to 25% detected once. Here the sequenced sample was PBMCs from blood, taken more than 4 days after vaccination. Source of these receptors: a man in his forties or fifties who received an inactivated influenza vaccine. Each CDR3 is given with its conserved first and last residue. A D gene is named only where the DNA matches it firmly. A clone size is listed for some rows: how often the clone was seen (once, few, many), or a class if it is expanded.

>-|-|TRBV5-6|TRBJ2-1
CASQTGGGYNEQFF
TGTGCCAGCCAAACTGGCGGCGGCTACAATGAGCAGTTCTTC
>TRBD1|few|TRBV20-1|TRBJ1-6
CSARDLATGGNSPLHF
TGCAGTGCTAGAGATCTGGCGACAGGGGGCAATTCACCCCTCCACTTT
>-|few|TRBV7-2|TRBJ2-7
CASSSNPLRENYEQYF
TGTGCCAGCAGCTCAAACCCCCTCCGGGAGAACTACGAGCAGTACTTC
>-|-|TRBV6-1|TRBJ1-4
CASRRLDRYNEKLFF
TGTGCCAGCAGGCGCCTCGACAGATATAATGAAAAACTGTTTTTT
>-|few|TRBV5-1|TRBJ1-6
CASSDGVDNSPLHF
TGCGCCAGCAGCGACGGGGTCGATAATTCACCCCTCCACTTT
>TRBD2|once|TRBV20-1|TRBJ2-2
CSARDSSGSQFTGELFF
TGCAGTGCTAGAGATAGTAGCGGGAGCCAGTTCACCGGGGAGCTGTTTTTT
>-|once|TRBV2|TRBJ1-1
CASVRDWLNTEAFF
TGTGCCAGCGTAAGGGATTGGCTGAACACTGAAGCTTTCTTT
>-|-|TRBV7-6|TRBJ2-2
CASSLEISGTSTGELFF
TGTGCCAGCAGCTTAGAGATTTCCGGGACTTCGACCGGGGAGCTGTTTTTT
>-|-|TRBV13|TRBJ2-1
CASSLGVEYKKFF
TGTGCCAGCAGCTTAGGTGTGGAGTACAAAAAGTTCTTC
>-|many|TRBV10-3|TRBJ2-2
CAISVGGGYTGELFF
TGTGCCATCAGTGTGGGGGGGGGCTACACCGGGGAGCTGTTTTTT
>-|-|TRBV7-8|TRBJ2-5
CASSLTNEETQYF
TGTGCCAGCAGCTTAACGAACGAAGAGACCCAGTACTTC
>-|few|TRBV7-9|TRBJ2-1
CASSLEVGKEFF
TGTGCCAGCAGCTTAGAGGTCGGGAAGGAGTTCTTC
>TRBD2|-|TRBV7-8|TRBJ2-5
CASSLPHGLAGGTQYF
TGTGCCAGCAGCTTACCCCACGGACTAGCGGGAGGGACCCAGTACTTC
>TRBD1|once|TRBV27|TRBJ1-2
CASSLVSQGKYGYTF
TGTGCCAGCAGCTTAGTATCACAGGGGAAATATGGCTACACCTTC